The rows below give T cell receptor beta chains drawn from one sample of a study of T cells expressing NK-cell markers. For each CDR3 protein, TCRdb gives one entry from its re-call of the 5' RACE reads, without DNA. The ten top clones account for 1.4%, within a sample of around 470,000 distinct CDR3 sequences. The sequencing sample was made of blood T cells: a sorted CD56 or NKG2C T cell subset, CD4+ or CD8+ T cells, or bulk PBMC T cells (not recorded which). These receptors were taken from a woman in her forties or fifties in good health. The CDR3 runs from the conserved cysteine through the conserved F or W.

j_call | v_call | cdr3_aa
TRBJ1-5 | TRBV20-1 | CSASGGNGNQPQHF
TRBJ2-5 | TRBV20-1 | CSARFRNQETQYF
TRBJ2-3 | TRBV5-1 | CASSLASGGGTDTQYF
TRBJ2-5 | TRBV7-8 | CASSPEISGIRTQYF
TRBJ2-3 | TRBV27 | CASSRQGISTDTQYF
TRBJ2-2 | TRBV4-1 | CASSQVPGGAGELFF
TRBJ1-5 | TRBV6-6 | CASQSGRNSNQPQHF
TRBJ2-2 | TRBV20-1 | CSAITSAIGELFF
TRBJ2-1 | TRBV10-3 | CAISDPGPPSPYNEQFF
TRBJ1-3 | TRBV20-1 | CSARDVNRNTIYF
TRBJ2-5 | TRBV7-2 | CASSGRDYYQETQYF
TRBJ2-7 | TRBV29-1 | CSVVTGHGEQYF
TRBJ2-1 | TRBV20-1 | CSARGNRGNEQFF
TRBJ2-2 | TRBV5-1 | CASSVGRGRTGELFF
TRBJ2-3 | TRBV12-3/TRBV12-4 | CASSFVPGGGLPDTQYF
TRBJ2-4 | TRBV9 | CASSVGLDPQNIQYF
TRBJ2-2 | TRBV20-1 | CSAEPINRRTGELFF
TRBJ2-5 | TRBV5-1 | CASKRALRGVETQYF
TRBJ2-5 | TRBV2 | CASSEAGRQETQYF
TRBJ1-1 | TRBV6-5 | CASRLVSGANTEAFF
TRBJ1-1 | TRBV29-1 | CSVENVQGNTEAFF
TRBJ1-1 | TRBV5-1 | CASSVRQGFNTEAFF
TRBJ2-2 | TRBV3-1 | CASSPSPGGPGELFF
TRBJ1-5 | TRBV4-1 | CASSRLFQGGNQPQHF
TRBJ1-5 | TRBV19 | CASSIVGQSNQPQHF
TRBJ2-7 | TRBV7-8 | CASSLASGVYEQYF
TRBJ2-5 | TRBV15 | CATSRERDSKTQYF
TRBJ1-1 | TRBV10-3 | CAISVRALVMNTEAFF
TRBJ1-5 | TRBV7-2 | CASSLATGPSNQPQHF
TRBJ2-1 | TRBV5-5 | CASSLEAGGLLGSGEQFF
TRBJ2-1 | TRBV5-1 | CASSLEIAGVNEQFF
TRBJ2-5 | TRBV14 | CASSQDPRAGAFEQETQYF